Listed below are T cell receptor beta chains from one sample, sequenced in a study of Graves' ophthalmopathy and Graves' hyperthyroidism. MiXCR, applied by TCRdb to the multiplex PCR reads, yields one record per CDR3 protein. Of around 1.1 million distinct CDR3 sequences in the sample, around a third are singletons; the top ten hold approximately 10%. Sequencing was done on a sample of peripheral blood or thyroid tissue (not recorded which). Receptors were obtained from an adult man with Graves' hyperthyroidism. Each CDR3 is given with its conserved first and last residue. Fields, in order: V gene, J gene, clone size, D gene, CDR3 protein, CDR3 DNA. The D gene is left open where the match is weak. Not every row has a clone size; where given, it reads once, few, many or a size class.

TRBV10-3	TRBJ1-5	-	-	CASSLGVNQHQHF	TGTGCCAGCAGTTTAGGGGTTAATCAGCACCAGCATTTT
TRBV19	TRBJ2-7	many	-	CASRKTAGTSYEQYF	TGTGCCAGTAGAAAAACCGCGGGGACGTCCTACGAGCAGTACTTC
TRBV7-9	TRBJ2-7	-	TRBD2	CASSLGGTSGGSYEQYF	TGTGCCAGCAGCTTAGGAGGGACTAGCGGGGGCTCCTACGAGCAGTACTTC
TRBV12-3/TRBV12-4	TRBJ2-5	few	-	CASRSGPFQETQYF	TGTGCCAGCAGGTCCGGGCCATTCCAAGAGACCCAGTACTTC
TRBV7-8	TRBJ1-4	many	-	CASSLGVGVTGFNEKLFF	TGTGCCAGCAGCTTAGGAGTAGGGGTAACAGGTTTTAATGAAAAACTGTTTTTT
TRBV9	TRBJ1-5	many	-	CASSVGFGQPQHF	TGTGCCAGCAGCGTAGGTTTCGGGCAGCCCCAGCATTTT
TRBV24-1	TRBJ2-5	many	-	CATSDFVSGTQETQYF	TGTGCCACCAGTGATTTTGTCTCCGGAACTCAAGAGACCCAGTACTTC
TRBV6-1	TRBJ2-7	few	-	CASRTTWDLSYEQYF	TGTGCCAGCAGGACCACTTGGGACCTCTCCTACGAGCAGTACTTC
TRBV4-2	TRBJ2-2	few	-	CASSQEGGPLAGELFF	TGTGCCAGCAGCCAAGAAGGAGGGCCTCTTGCCGGGGAGCTGTTTTTT
TRBV10-3	TRBJ1-2	-	-	CASTAGRPMGYTF	TGTGCCAGCACGGCCGGGAGACCTATGGGCTACACCTTC
TRBV19	TRBJ2-2	many	TRBD1	CASSEWGTGTRELFF	TGTGCCAGTAGTGAATGGGGGACAGGGACCAGGGAGCTGTTTTTT
TRBV15	TRBJ1-5	-	-	CATSREGDTIYQPQHF	TGTGCCACCAGCAGAGAGGGGGACACTATATATCAGCCCCAGCATTTT
TRBV9	TRBJ2-2	-	-	CASSIRVSGVTGELFF	TGTGCCAGCAGCATCAGGGTTAGTGGAGTAACCGGGGAGCTGTTTTTT
TRBV12-3/TRBV12-4	TRBJ1-4	-	-	CASGETVGSEKLFF	TGTGCCAGCGGTGAAACGGTGGGAAGCGAAAAACTGTTTTTT
TRBV7-9	TRBJ1-1	few	-	CASRDPGHLNTEAFF	TGTGCCAGCAGAGACCCGGGACACCTGAACACTGAAGCTTTCTTT
TRBV7-9	TRBJ2-7	many	-	CASSLGGGEAYEQYF	TGTGCCAGCAGCTTAGGAGGAGGGGAAGCCTACGAGCAGTACTTC
TRBV29-1	TRBJ2-2	many	-	CSVESENTGELFF	TGCAGCGTTGAATCGGAGAACACCGGGGAGCTGTTTTTT
TRBV24-1	TRBJ2-7	-	-	CATSDSGTTLNEQYF	TGTGCCACCAGTGACTCAGGGACAACCCTCAACGAGCAGTACTTC
TRBV20-1	TRBJ2-2	few	-	CSAHLGSSNTGELFF	TGCAGTGCTCACCTAGGTAGCTCTAACACCGGGGAGCTGTTTTTT
TRBV2	TRBJ1-1	few	-	CASSEELGDTEAFF	TGTGCCAGCAGTGAAGAGTTGGGCGACACTGAAGCTTTCTTT
TRBV10-2	TRBJ1-3	once	-	CASSAGLAGASGNTIYF	TGCGCCAGCAGTGCCGGACTAGCGGGAGCCTCTGGAAACACCATATATTTT
TRBV10-3	TRBJ2-7	many	-	CAISEEGMNDEQYF	TGTGCCATCAGTGAAGAGGGGATGAACGACGAGCAGTACTTC
TRBV29-1	TRBJ1-2	many	TRBD1	CSVRTGGHSYTF	TGCAGCGTCCGGACAGGGGGCCATAGCTACACCTTC
TRBV7-3	TRBJ2-5	-	-	CASSSQPGLHTQETQYF	TGTGCCAGCAGCTCCCAGCCGGGACTGCACACCCAAGAGACCCAGTACTTC
TRBV20-1	TRBJ1-4	once	TRBD1	CSASRTGVEELFF	TGCAGTGCTAGTAGGACAGGGGTTGAAGAACTGTTTTTT
TRBV29-1	TRBJ1-5	-	-	CSVEGGITQPQHF	TGCAGCGTTGAAGGGGGGATCACGCAGCCCCAGCATTTT
TRBV12-3/TRBV12-4	TRBJ1-2	-	-	CASTSGLNYGYTF	TGTGCCAGCACCTCGGGACTAAACTATGGCTACACCTTC
TRBV6-2/TRBV6-3	TRBJ1-1	-	-	CASSYQNSNTEAFF	TGTGCCAGCAGTTACCAAAATTCCAACACTGAAGCTTTCTTT
TRBV15	TRBJ1-1	once	-	CATSRVQGRTEAFF	TGTGCCACCAGCAGAGTTCAGGGAAGAACTGAAGCTTTCTTT
TRBV10-3	TRBJ1-1	-	TRBD1	CASSYIYRQGATEAFF	TGTGCCAGCAGTTATATCTACCGACAGGGGGCCACTGAAGCTTTCTTT
TRBV10-1	TRBJ2-7	-	TRBD1	CAISPGTGNEQYF	TGTGCCATCAGTCCCGGGACAGGGAACGAGCAGTACTTC
TRBV12-3/TRBV12-4	TRBJ1-2	-	TRBD1	CASSYEGAHSGYTF	TGTGCCAGCAGTTACGAGGGGGCCCATAGTGGCTACACCTTC
TRBV28	TRBJ1-1	few	-	CASSPLGYRSMNTEAFF	TGTGCCAGCAGCCCCCTGGGGTACAGAAGCATGAACACTGAAGCTTTCTTT